This T cell receptor beta chain is from a study of blood T cell repertoires in COVID-19. The assay was immunoSEQ multiplex PCR, and TCRdb's table has in-frame clones only and misses some. The data contain approximately 130,000 clones, around 83% of them singletons. V gave up 4 bases and J gave up 4 bases; unmatched junction bases: 10. The CDR3 totals 16 residues. Germline V gives CDR1 MGHRA, CDR2 YSYEKL. The gene calls are TRBV4-1 and TRBJ2-1; TRBD2 matches at 7 bases. Sample: PBMCs or T cells enriched from blood (not recorded which). This clonotype was sampled from a man in his thirties or forties who had recovered from COVID-19. The CDR3 reads CASSPAGASGYNEQFF. The DNA of the CDR3 is TGCGCCAGCAGCCCCGCCGGGGCTAGCGGATACAATGAGCAGTTCTTC.